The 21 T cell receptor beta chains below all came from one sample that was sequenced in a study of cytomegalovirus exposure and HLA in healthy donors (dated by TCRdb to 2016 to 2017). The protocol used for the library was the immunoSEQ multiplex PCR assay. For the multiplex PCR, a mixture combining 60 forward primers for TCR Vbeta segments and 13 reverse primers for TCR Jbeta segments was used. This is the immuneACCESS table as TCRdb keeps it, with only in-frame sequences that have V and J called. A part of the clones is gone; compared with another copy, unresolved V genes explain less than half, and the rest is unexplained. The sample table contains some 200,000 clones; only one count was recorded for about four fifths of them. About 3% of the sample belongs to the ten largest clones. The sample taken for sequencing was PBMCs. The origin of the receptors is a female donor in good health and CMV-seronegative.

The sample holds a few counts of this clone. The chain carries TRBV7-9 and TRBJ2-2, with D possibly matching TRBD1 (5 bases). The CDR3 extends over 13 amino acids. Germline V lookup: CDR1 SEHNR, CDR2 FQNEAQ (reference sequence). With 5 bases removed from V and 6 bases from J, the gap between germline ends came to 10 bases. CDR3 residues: CASSSRVAGELFF. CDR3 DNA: TGTGCCAGCAGCAGCAGGGTTGCCGGGGAGCTGTTTTTT.

DNA of the CDR3: TGTGCCAGCAGCTTGCCGGGACTATGGGGGCAAGAGACCCAGTACTTC. This translates into CASSLPGLWGQETQYF. V and J are TRBV5-4 and TRBJ2-5; 7 bases fit TRBD2. CDR1 is SGHNT and CDR2 is YYREEE in the germline V gene (reference sequence). The CDR3 spans 16 residues. J gave up 2 bases and V 1 base, and 8 bases lay outside the gene matches. The full variable domain, with the rest looked up from reference TRBV5-4 and TRBJ2-5, is ETGVTQSPTHLIKTRGQQVTLRCSSQSGHNTVSWYQQALGQGPQFIFQYYREEENGRGNFPPRFSGLQFPNYSSELNVNALELDDSALYLCASSLPGLWGQETQYFGPGTRLLVL.

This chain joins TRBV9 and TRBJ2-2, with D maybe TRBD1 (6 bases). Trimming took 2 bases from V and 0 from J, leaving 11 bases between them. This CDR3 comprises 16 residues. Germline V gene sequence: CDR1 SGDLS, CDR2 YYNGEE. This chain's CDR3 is CASSVNREANTGELFF. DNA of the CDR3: TGTGCCAGCAGCGTTAACAGGGAAGCGAACACCGGGGAGCTGTTTTTT.

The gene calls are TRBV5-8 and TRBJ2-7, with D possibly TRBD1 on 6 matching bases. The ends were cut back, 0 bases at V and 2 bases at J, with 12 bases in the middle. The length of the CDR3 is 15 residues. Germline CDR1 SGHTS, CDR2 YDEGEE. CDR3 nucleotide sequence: TGTGCCAGCAGCTTGGGATCAGGGGCTACCTACGAGCAGTACTTC. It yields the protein CASSLGSGATYEQYF.

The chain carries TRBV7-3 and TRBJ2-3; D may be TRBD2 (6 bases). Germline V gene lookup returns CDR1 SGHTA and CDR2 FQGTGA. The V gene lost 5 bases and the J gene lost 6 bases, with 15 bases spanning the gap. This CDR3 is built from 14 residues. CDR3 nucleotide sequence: TGTGCCAGCAGCCAGGGACTGCCACGGGATACGCAGTATTTT. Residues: CASSQGLPRDTQYF.

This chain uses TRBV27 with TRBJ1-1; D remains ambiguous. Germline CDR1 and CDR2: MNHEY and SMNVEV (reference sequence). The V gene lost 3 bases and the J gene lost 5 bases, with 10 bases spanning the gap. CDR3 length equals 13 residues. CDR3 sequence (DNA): TGTGCCAGCAGTTTTTTGGGGAGGACTGAAGCTTTCTTT. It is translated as CASSFLGRTEAFF.

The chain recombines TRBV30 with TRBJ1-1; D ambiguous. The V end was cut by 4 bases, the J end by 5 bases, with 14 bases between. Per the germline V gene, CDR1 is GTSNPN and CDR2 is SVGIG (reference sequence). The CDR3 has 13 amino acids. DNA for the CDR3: TGTGCCTGGAAGGAGGGATGGGTTACTGAAGCTTTCTTT. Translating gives CAWKEGWVTEAFF. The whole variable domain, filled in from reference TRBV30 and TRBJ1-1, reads SQTIHQWPATLVQPVGSPLSLECTVEGTSNPNLYWYRQAAGRGLQLLFYSVGIGQISSEVPQNLSASRPQDRQFILSSKKLLLSDSGFYLCAWKEGWVTEAFFGQGTRLTVV.

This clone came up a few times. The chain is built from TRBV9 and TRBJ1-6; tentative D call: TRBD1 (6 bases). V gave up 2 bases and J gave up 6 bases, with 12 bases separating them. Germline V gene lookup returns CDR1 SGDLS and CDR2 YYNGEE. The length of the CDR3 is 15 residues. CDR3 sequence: CASSVGGAVNSPLHF. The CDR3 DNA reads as TGTGCCAGCAGCGTGGGGGGGGCGGTTAATTCACCCCTCCACTTT.

CDR3 in DNA: TGTGCCAGCAGCTCGACAGGGGACCGGCAGCATTTT. This codes for CASSSTGDRQHF. The V gene is TRBV11-2, the J gene TRBJ1-5; 8 bases match TRBD1. CDR3 length: 12 residues. V shed 4 bases, J shed 13 bases, and the junction held 6 bases outside the gene matches. Germline values: CDR1 SGHAT, CDR2 FQNNGV.

The CDR3 coding sequence is TGTGCCTGGAGTCCGGGGGCCGGGGAGCTGTTTTTT. Its translation is CAWSPGAGELFF. The V call is TRBV30, the J call TRBJ2-2, with D possibly TRBD2 on 6 matching bases. The CDR3 length is 12 residues. V was pared by 2 bases and J by 6 bases, with 7 bases between. Per germline, CDR1 GTSNPN and CDR2 SVGIG (reference sequence).

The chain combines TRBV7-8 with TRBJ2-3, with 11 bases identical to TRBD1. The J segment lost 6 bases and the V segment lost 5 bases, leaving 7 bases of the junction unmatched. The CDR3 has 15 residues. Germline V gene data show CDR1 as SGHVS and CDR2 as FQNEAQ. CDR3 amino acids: CASSVDRGRSDTQYF. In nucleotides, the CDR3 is TGTGCCAGCAGCGTGGACAGGGGGCGTTCTGATACGCAGTATTTT.

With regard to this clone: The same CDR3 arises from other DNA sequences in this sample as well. CDR3 sequence (DNA): TGTGCCAGCAAAGGACTAGCGGGCTCCTACGAGCAGTACTTC. Its protein is CASKGLAGSYEQYF. V usage is TRBV27 and J usage is TRBJ2-7; 11 nucleotides line up with TRBD2. This CDR3 is built from 14 residues. Germline V CDR1 and CDR2: MNHEY, SMNVEV (reference sequence). The V and J ends lost 7 bases and 0 bases, in that order; junction bases with no gene match: 2.

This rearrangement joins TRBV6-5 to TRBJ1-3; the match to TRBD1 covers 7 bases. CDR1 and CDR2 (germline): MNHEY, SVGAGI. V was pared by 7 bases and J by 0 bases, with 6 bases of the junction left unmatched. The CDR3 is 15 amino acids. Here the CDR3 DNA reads TGTGCCAGCACTACGGGACAGTACTCTGGAAACACCATATATTTT. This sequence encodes CASTTGQYSGNTIYF.

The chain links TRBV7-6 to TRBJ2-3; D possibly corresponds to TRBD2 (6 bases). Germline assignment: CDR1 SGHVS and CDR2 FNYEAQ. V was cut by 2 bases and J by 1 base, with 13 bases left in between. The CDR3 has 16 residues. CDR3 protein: CASSLSGGGGTDTQYF. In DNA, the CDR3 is TGTGCCAGCAGCTTAAGCGGTGGAGGGGGCACAGATACGCAGTATTTT.

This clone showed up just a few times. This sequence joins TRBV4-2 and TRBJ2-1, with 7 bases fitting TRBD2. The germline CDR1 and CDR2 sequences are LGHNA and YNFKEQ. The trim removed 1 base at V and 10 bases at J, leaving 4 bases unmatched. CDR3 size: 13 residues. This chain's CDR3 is CASSQVPSGEQFF. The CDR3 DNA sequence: TGTGCCAGCAGCCAAGTTCCTAGCGGCGAGCAGTTCTTC.

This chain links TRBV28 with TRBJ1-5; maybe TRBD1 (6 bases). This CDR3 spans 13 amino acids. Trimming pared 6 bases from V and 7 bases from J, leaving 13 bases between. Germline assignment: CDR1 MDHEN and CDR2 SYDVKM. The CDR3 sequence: CASRTGLGQPQHF. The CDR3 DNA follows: TGTGCCAGCAGAACAGGGTTAGGGCAGCCCCAGCATTTT.

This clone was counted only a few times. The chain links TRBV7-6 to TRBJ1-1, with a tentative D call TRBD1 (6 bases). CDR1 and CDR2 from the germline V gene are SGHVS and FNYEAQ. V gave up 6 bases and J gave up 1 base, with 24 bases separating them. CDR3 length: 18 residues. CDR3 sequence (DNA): TGTGCCAGCAGTTCATACCCGAGGGGGGGTCGAGCGAACACTGAAGCTTTCTTT. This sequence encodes CASSSYPRGGRANTEAFF.

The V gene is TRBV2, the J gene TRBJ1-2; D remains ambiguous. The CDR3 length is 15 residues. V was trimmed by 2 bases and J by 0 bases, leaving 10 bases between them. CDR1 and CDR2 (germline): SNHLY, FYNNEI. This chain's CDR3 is CASSEIDLANYGYTF. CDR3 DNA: TGTGCCAGCAGTGAAATCGATTTAGCTAACTATGGCTACACCTTC.

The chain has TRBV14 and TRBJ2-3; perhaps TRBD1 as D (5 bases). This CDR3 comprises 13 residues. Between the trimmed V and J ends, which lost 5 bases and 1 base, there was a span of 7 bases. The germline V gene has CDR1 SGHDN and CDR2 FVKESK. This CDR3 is CASSGHGTDTQYF. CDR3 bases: TGTGCCAGCAGCGGACATGGCACAGATACGCAGTATTTT.

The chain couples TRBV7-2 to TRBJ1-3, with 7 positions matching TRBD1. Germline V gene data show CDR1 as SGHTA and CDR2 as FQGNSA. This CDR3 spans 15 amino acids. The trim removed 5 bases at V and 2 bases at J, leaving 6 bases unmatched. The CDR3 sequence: CASSPVQGAGNTIYF. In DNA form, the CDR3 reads TGTGCCAGCAGCCCTGTTCAGGGGGCTGGAAACACCATATATTTT. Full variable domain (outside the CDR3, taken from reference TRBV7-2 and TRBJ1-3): GAGVSQSPSNKVTEKGKDVELRCDPISGHTALYWYRQSLGQGLEFLIYFQGNSAPDKSGLPSDRFSAERTGGSVSTLTIQRTQQEDSAVYLCASSPVQGAGNTIYFGEGSWLTVV.

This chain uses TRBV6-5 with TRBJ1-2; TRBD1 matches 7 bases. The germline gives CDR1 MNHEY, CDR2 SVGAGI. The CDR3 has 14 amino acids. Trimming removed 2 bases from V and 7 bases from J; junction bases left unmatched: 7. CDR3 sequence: CASSYVDRVGGYTF. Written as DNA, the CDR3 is TGTGCCAGCAGTTACGTTGACAGGGTCGGTGGCTACACCTTC.